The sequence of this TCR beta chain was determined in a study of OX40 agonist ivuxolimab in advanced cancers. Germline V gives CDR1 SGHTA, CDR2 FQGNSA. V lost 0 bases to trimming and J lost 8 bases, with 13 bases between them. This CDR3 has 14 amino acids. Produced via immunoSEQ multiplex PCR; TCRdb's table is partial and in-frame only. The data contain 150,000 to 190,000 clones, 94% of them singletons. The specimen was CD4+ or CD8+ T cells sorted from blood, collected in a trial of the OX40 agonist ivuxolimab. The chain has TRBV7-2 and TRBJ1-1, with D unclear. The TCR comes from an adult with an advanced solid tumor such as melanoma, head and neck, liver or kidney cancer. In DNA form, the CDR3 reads TGTGCCAGCAGCTTAGCGTTTACCAATGGAGAAGCTTTCTTT. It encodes CASSLAFTNGEAFF.